Sequencing of this TCR beta chain was carried out in a study of blood T cell repertoires in COVID-19. Study-wide background: COVID-19 samples collected from the United States, Italy and Spain covered acute and convalescent phases. The analysed material was cDNA or gDNA that came from T cells, B-cell-depleted T cells, or PBMCs.

Original methodology: Reference gene primer amplification yielded estimated nucleated cell counts. The data were produced by immunoSEQ multiplex PCR, yet TCRdb's version contains in-frame clones alone and is incomplete. That table furnishes V, J and clone size, whereas the DNA furnished D and trimming. The sample carries about 90,000 clones, around four fifths recorded once. The CDR3 is 18 amino acids. Per germline, CDR1 SGHTA and CDR2 FQGNSA. The V and J ends lost 1 base and 5 bases, in that order; junction bases with no gene match: 11. Source material: peripheral blood. The chain carries TRBV7-2 and TRBJ2-3; the match to TRBD2 covers 11 bases. The TCR sequence derives from a man aged 45-60 years with acute or convalescent COVID-19. CDR3 loop: CASSLGPLAGDGRDTQYF. The CDR3 DNA sequence: TGTGCCAGCAGCTTAGGCCCACTAGCGGGGGACGGTAGAGATACGCAGTATTTT.